What follows describes a single T cell receptor (beta chain). CDR1 and CDR2 from the germline V gene are SGHRS and YFSETQ. This CDR3 region has 15 residues. The V end lost 0 bases, the J end lost 1 base, and 10 bases lay between the germline ends. This entry comes from a study of blood T cell repertoires in COVID-19. Authors' processing steps: Quantification of nucleated cells was approximated via reference gene primer amplification. Clones were sequenced by immunoSEQ multiplex PCR, and TCRdb holds only the in-frame ones, with some missing. That table gives V, J and clone size, and the DNA gave D and trimming. The sample gives 25,000 to 30,000 clones, around 90% of which show up once; approximately 10% is in the top ten.

Input material: peripheral blood. The rearrangement links TRBV5-1 to TRBJ2-5; no clear D. This TCR came from a man between 65 and 85 years old with acute or convalescent COVID-19. CDR3 sequence (DNA): TGCGCCAGCAGCTTGGGGGCACCGGCCCAAGAGACCCAGTACTTC. Protein product: CASSLGAPAQETQYF.